Listed here are 32 T cell receptor beta chains from one sample, sequenced in a study of blood T cell repertoires in COVID-19. Generated by immunoSEQ multiplex PCR, the TCRdb table keeps only in-frame clones and is missing some. The sample lists some 89,000 clones; about 86% were seen once. The sequencing sample was made of peripheral blood. Receptors were obtained from a human donor in a cohort sampled during active COVID-19.

V and J are TRBV30 and TRBJ1-5; D gene uncertain. Germline CDR1 reads GTSNPN; CDR2 reads SVGIG (reference sequence). This CDR3 has 13 residues. V was pared by 0 bases and J by 4 bases, with 7 bases between. This CDR3 is CAWSVPTNQPQHF. CDR3 coding DNA: TGTGCCTGGAGTGTACCGACAAATCAGCCCCAGCATTTT.

The chain joins TRBV30 to TRBJ1-2; 8 bases map to TRBD1. Looked up from germline, CDR1 is GTSNPN and CDR2 is SVGIG (reference sequence). The CDR3 loop spans 13 amino acids. With V trimmed by 4 bases and J by 8 bases, 9 bases remained unmatched. The DNA for the CDR3 is TGTGCCTGGACAAGGACAGGGCCGCGCGGCTACACCTTC. Protein product: CAWTRTGPRGYTF.

The V gene is TRBV29-1, the J gene TRBJ2-1, with 10 bases that match TRBD2. The CDR3 runs 17 residues. V shed 3 bases, J shed 0 bases, and the junction held 8 bases outside the gene matches. CDR1 and CDR2 (germline): SQVTM, ANQGSEA. CDR3 coding DNA: TGCAGCGTTGATAGGAGACTAGCGGGCAGCTCCTACAATGAGCAGTTCTTC. Amino acids: CSVDRRLAGSSYNEQFF.

The chain employs TRBV14 and TRBJ2-2, with a possible D match to TRBD1 (5 bases). Germline V lookup: CDR1 SGHDN, CDR2 FVKESK. The CDR3 spans 19 residues. V gave up 0 bases and J gave up 1 base, with 18 bases separating them. CDR3 coding DNA: TGTGCCAGCAGCCAAGATTACTGGTCGACAGCTCAGAACACCGGGGAGCTGTTTTTT. Its translation is CASSQDYWSTAQNTGELFF.

The gene calls are TRBV5-1 and TRBJ1-4, with TRBD1 matching 8 bases. Germline-derived CDR1 and CDR2 are SGHRS and YFSETQ. The V and J ends lost 0 bases and 8 bases, in that order; junction bases with no gene match: 9. The CDR3 contains 16 residues. The CDR3 sequence: CASSLADRGGEEKLFF. The CDR3 DNA sequence: TGCGCCAGCAGCTTGGCAGACAGGGGTGGGGAAGAAAAACTGTTTTTT.

This clone has only one observation. The CDR3 is CAISEPRTVTEAFF. The CDR3, as DNA: TGTGCCATCAGTGAGCCCAGGACAGTCACTGAAGCTTTCTTT. The chain is built from TRBV10-3 and TRBJ1-1; TRBD1 might be the D (6 bases). V was trimmed by 2 bases and J by 4 bases, leaving 11 bases between them. CDR3 length equals 14 residues. The V gene's germline CDR1 is ENHRY and CDR2 SYGVKD.

The chain couples TRBV5-1 to TRBJ1-1; 11 bases fit TRBD1. CDR1 SGHRS and CDR2 YFSETQ come from the germline V gene. This CDR3 region has 14 residues. V lost 4 bases and J lost 7; bases outside the gene matches: 6. CDR3 DNA sequence: TGCGCCAGCAGCCCTGGACAGGGGGCGCGTGAAGCTTTCTTT. Its protein is CASSPGQGAREAFF.

The rearrangement uses TRBV5-1 and TRBJ2-7; TRBD1 matches at 9 bases. Germline CDR1 reads SGHRS; CDR2 reads YFSETQ. V trimming: 0 bases; J trimming: 7 bases; junction bases outside the gene matches: 8. This CDR3 contains 15 residues. In nucleotides, the CDR3 is TGCGCCAGCAGCTTGGTGTGGGACAGGGATCGTGAGCAGTACTTC. It specifies CASSLVWDRDREQYF.

The chain carries TRBV12-3 or TRBV12-4 and TRBJ2-7; D unresolved. The V end was cut by 3 bases, the J end by 0 bases, with 3 bases between. There are 12 residues in the CDR3. The CDR3 nucleotides are TGTGCCAGCAGTTTTTACTCCTACGAGCAGTACTTC. This codes for CASSFYSYEQYF.

The chain combines TRBV12-3 or TRBV12-4 with TRBJ2-3; D gene unclear. Trimming took 6 bases from V and 1 from J, leaving 5 bases between them. The CDR3 totals 12 residues. CDR3 sequence reads: CASSRGTDTQYF. Here the CDR3 DNA reads TGTGCCAGCAGCCGAGGCACAGATACGCAGTATTTT.

This sequence joins TRBV7-9 and TRBJ2-3, with 11 bases fitting TRBD2. Unmatched junction bases numbered 1, after V lost 1 base and J lost 4 bases. Germline CDR1 reads SEHNR; CDR2 reads FQNEAQ (reference sequence). The CDR3 contains 15 residues. The CDR3 here is CASSLDSGGADTQYF. The CDR3 nucleotides read TGTGCCAGCAGCTTAGATAGCGGGGGGGCAGATACGCAGTATTTT.

The chain links TRBV3-1 (or the pseudogene TRBV3-2) to TRBJ1-2; 7 bases are a match to TRBD1. Germline assignment: CDR1 LGHDT and CDR2 YNNKEL (reference sequence). Unmatched junction bases numbered 7, after V lost 3 bases and J lost 3 bases. This CDR3 is built from 15 residues. CDR3 protein: CASSQVTGRDYGYTF. The CDR3 DNA reads as TGTGCCAGCAGCCAGGTGACAGGGCGGGACTATGGCTACACCTTC.

V usage is TRBV6-5 and J usage is TRBJ2-1; the match to TRBD2 covers 11 bases. The CDR3 runs to 15 residues. Trimming took 2 bases from V and 9 from J; bases not matched to a gene: 6. Germline V gene sequence: CDR1 MNHEY, CDR2 SVGAGI. The CDR3, as DNA: TGTGCCAGCAGTTACGAAATAGCGGGGGGGCGTGAGCAGTTCTTC. This translates into CASSYEIAGGREQFF.

The chain carries TRBV4-3 and TRBJ2-1; 10 positions agree with TRBD2. The CDR3 loop spans 15 amino acids. The V segment lost 1 base and the J segment 9 bases; nucleotides outside the gene matches: 6. Germline V CDR1 and CDR2: LGHNA, YSLEER. CDR3 DNA sequence: TGCGCCAGCAGCCAAGGGCCAGCGGGAGGGGCTGAGCAGTTCTTC. Translation gives CASSQGPAGGAEQFF.

Only a few counts were recorded for this clone. The chain uses TRBV6-4 and TRBJ2-1; 9 nucleotides line up with TRBD2. The trim removed 0 bases at V and 16 bases at J, leaving 10 bases unmatched. The CDR3 is 14 amino acids. Germline loops: CDR1 MRHNA, CDR2 SNTAGT. The CDR3 protein is CASSDSIAGAVSFF. CDR3 bases: TGTGCCAGCAGTGACTCGATAGCGGGAGCGGTTTCCTTCTTC.

The genes are TRBV7-2 and TRBJ2-1, with 9 bases aligning to TRBD2. V was pared by 7 bases and J by 6 bases, with 10 bases of the junction left unmatched. CDR3 length: 15 residues. The germline gives CDR1 SGHTA, CDR2 FQGNSA. CDR3 amino acids: CASKLGAGGGNEQFF. In DNA form, the CDR3 reads TGTGCCAGCAAACTAGGGGCGGGAGGGGGCAATGAGCAGTTCTTC.

This chain uses TRBV5-6 with TRBJ2-7; D unclear. Germline V gives CDR1 SGHDT, CDR2 YYEEEE. The CDR3 has 13 amino acids. Trimming left V 0 bases short and J 5 bases short, with 9 bases between. This CDR3 is CASSLAVIHEQYF. The CDR3 DNA sequence: TGTGCCAGCAGCTTGGCCGTTATTCACGAGCAGTACTTC. Together with reference TRBV5-6 and TRBJ2-7, the CDR3 gives the full variable domain: DAGVTQSPTHLIKTRGQQVTLRCSPKSGHDTVSWYQQALGQGPQFIFQYYEEEERQRGNFPDRFSGHQFPNYSSELNVNALLLGDSALYLCASSLAVIHEQYFGPGTRLTVT.

The V and J genes are TRBV9 and TRBJ2-2; the D gene is possibly TRBD2 (5 bases). CDR3 length: 14 amino acids. Germline V lookup: CDR1 SGDLS, CDR2 YYNGEE. V was pared by 1 base and J by 3 bases, with 7 bases between. The CDR3 is CASSVMDYTGELFF. As DNA, the CDR3 is TGTGCCAGCAGCGTAATGGACTACACCGGGGAGCTGTTTTTT.

The V call is TRBV7-2, the J call TRBJ2-3; D possibly corresponds to TRBD2 (6 bases). The CDR3 has 16 amino acids. V gave up 4 bases and J gave up 0 bases, with 14 bases separating them. Germline CDR1 SGHTA, CDR2 FQGNSA. The CDR3 loop reads CASSYRPRGSTDTQYF. The CDR3 DNA reads as TGTGCCAGCAGCTACAGACCACGGGGGAGCACAGATACGCAGTATTTT.

The chain combines TRBV24-1 with TRBJ2-5; 9 nucleotides align to TRBD2. The junction had 7 bases not matched to a gene; V was cut back by 4 bases and J by 2 bases. The CDR3 consists of 16 residues. CDR1 is KGHDR and CDR2 is SFDVKD in the germline V gene. CDR3 nucleotides: TGTGCCACCAGTGAGCCGGGACTAGCTCTACAAGAGACCCAGTACTTC. It translates to CATSEPGLALQETQYF.

V is TRBV27 and J is TRBJ1-5; D unclear. The CDR3 contains 16 residues. Germline lookup yields CDR1 MNHEY and CDR2 SMNVEV (reference sequence). The V and J ends lost 0 bases and 1 base respectively, with 10 bases between them. The CDR3 is CASSLSRGVSNQPQHF. The CDR3, as DNA: TGTGCCAGCAGTTTATCCCGCGGGGTCAGCAATCAGCCCCAGCATTTT.

This sequence joins TRBV5-1 and TRBJ2-3; D gene ambiguous. V was shortened by 5 bases and J by 6 bases, with 7 bases between the two germline ends. CDR1 and CDR2 (germline): SGHRS, YFSETQ. The CDR3 covers 11 residues. The CDR3 sequence: CASRHVDTQYF. The CDR3 bases are TGCGCCAGCAGACACGTCGATACGCAGTATTTT.

The chain joins TRBV2 to TRBJ1-5, with D uncertain. There are 14 residues in the CDR3. V shed 5 bases and J shed 0 bases, with 8 bases lying between them. Germline values: CDR1 SNHLY, CDR2 FYNNEI. CDR3 loop: CASSPQFSNQPQHF. The CDR3 DNA is TGTGCCAGCAGTCCACAGTTTAGCAATCAGCCCCAGCATTTT.

The chain joins TRBV18 to TRBJ1-2; D gene uncertain. CDR1 is KGHSH, CDR2 LQKENI, per germline. The CDR3 is 12 residues long. With 3 bases removed from V and 4 bases from J, the gap between germline ends came to 6 bases. The CDR3 DNA is TGTGCCAGCTCACCGGCAGGCTATGGCTACACCTTC. Translating it yields CASSPAGYGYTF.

This chain joins TRBV30 and TRBJ1-1; TRBD1 matches 7 bases. Trimming took 3 bases from V and 1 from J; bases not matched to a gene: 8. CDR3 length: 15 amino acids. Germline values: CDR1 GTSNPN, CDR2 SVGIG (reference sequence). CDR3 sequence: CAWRKTGPANTEAFF. The CDR3 coding sequence is TGTGCCTGGAGAAAGACAGGGCCCGCGAACACTGAAGCTTTCTTT. Full variable domain (rest looked up from reference TRBV30 and TRBJ1-1): SQTIHQWPATLVQPVGSPLSLECTVEGTSNPNLYWYRQAAGRGLQLLFYSVGIGQISSEVPQNLSASRPQDRQFILSSKKLLLSDSGFYLCAWRKTGPANTEAFFGQGTRLTVV.

The chain is built from TRBV3-1 (or the pseudogene TRBV3-2) and TRBJ2-1; D possibly corresponds to TRBD2 (5 bases). Trimming took off 4 bases at V and 4 bases at J, with 8 bases between the two ends. This CDR3 is built from 13 residues. Per the germline V gene, CDR1 is LGHDT and CDR2 is YNNKEL (reference sequence). CDR3 protein: CASSLGEYNEQFF. The DNA for the CDR3 is TGTGCCAGCAGCCTCGGGGAATACAATGAGCAGTTCTTC.

This rearrangement joins TRBV12-3 or TRBV12-4 to TRBJ1-1, with 11 bases aligning to TRBD1. V was pared by 5 bases and J by 7 bases, with 3 bases of the junction left unmatched. This CDR3 has 13 residues. The DNA of the CDR3 is TGTGCCAGCAGTGGACAGGGGGCGGGTGAAGCTTTCTTT. Protein sequence: CASSGQGAGEAFF.

The V gene is TRBV19, the J gene TRBJ1-1; 8 nucleotides align to TRBD1. The ends lost 8 bases at V and 6 bases at J; junction bases unmatched: 11. This CDR3 has 14 residues. From germline, CDR1 is LNHDA and CDR2 SQIVND (reference sequence). This CDR3 reads CASRQGPFSAEAFF. CDR3 DNA: TGTGCCAGTCGACAGGGGCCCTTCAGCGCTGAAGCTTTCTTT. The whole variable domain, remainder taken from reference TRBV19 and TRBJ1-1, is DGGITQSPKYLFRKEGQNVTLSCEQNLNHDAMYWYRQDPGQGLRLIYYSQIVNDFQKGDIAEGYSVSREKKESFPLTVTSAQKNPTAFYLCASRQGPFSAEAFFGQGTRLTVV.

The chain joins TRBV7-3 to TRBJ2-2; TRBD1 matches at 8 bases. The CDR3 is made up of 17 amino acids. CDR1 SGHTA and CDR2 FQGTGA come from the germline V gene. Trimming at V came to 5 bases and at J to 3 bases, leaving 11 bases not matched to a gene. The CDR3 coding sequence is TGTGCCAGCAGCCGCAAGACAGGGGCTGGAGACACCGGGGAGCTGTTTTTT. The encoded protein is CASSRKTGAGDTGELFF.

The chain employs TRBV30 and TRBJ2-3; D is perhaps TRBD2 (6 bases). The CDR3 extends over 14 amino acids. Trimming pared 7 bases from V and 2 bases from J, leaving 16 bases between. Germline CDR1 reads GTSNPN; CDR2 reads SVGIG (reference sequence). The CDR3 loop reads CASLHGGITDTQYF. CDR3 DNA: TGTGCCTCCCTCCATGGCGGGATCACAGATACGCAGTATTTT.

This clone came up a few times. The V call is TRBV19, the J call TRBJ1-6; no clear D. CDR3 size: 11 residues. Trimming cost V 10 bases and J 12 bases, with 13 bases left between them. Per germline, CDR1 LNHDA and CDR2 SQIVND (reference sequence). CDR3 sequence reads: CATRTEGPLHF. The DNA for the CDR3 is TGTGCCACCCGGACGGAGGGACCCCTCCACTTT.

The CDR3 sequence is CASRETGQNSGNTIYF. CDR3 nucleotides: TGTGCCAGCAGGGAGACGGGACAGAACTCTGGAAACACCATATATTTT. The chain links TRBV25-1 to TRBJ1-3; the match to TRBD1 covers 7 bases. Germline CDR1 and CDR2: MGHDK and SYGVNS. V lost 6 bases and J lost 0; bases outside the gene matches: 8. The length of the CDR3 is 16 residues. The variable domain in full, completed from reference TRBV25-1 and TRBJ1-3, reads EADIYQTPRYLVIGTGKKITLECSQTMGHDKMYWYQQDPGMELHLIHYSYGVNSTEKGDLSSESTVSRIRTEHFPLTLESARPSHTSQYLCASRETGQNSGNTIYFGEGSWLTVV.